This TCR beta chain was documented in a study of blood T cell repertoires in COVID-19 (TCRdb year 2020). With respect to the entire study: Samples covering the acute and convalescent phases of COVID-19 were provided by collaborators in the United States, Italy and Spain. The material from the prospective study consisted of cDNA or gDNA derived from T cells, B-cell-depleted T cells, or PBMCs. Subjects who had been exposed to COVID-19, were actively infected with it, or had recovered from it provided the deeply sampled blood TCRbeta repertoires that made up the dataset. The repertoires were released in a freely available public database meant as a resource for research on the immune response to SARS-CoV-2. Samples came from the ongoing ImmuneRACE study (first 160 participants) plus 1,254 subjects from 6 global collaborators. A de-identified subject ID, COVID-19 status, age in years and sex were almost always included in the sample metadata. HLA class I and class II types, where available, came from metadata supplied by the sample provider rather than from assay-based typing. Broad study findings and their caveats: How much clinical and demographic metadata was included differed by source and by participant, and the metadata was provided uncurated.

TCRbeta CDR3 regions were amplified from genomic DNA by means of the immunoSEQ Assay, a bias-controlled multiplex PCR. Under the source paper's analysis protocol: Nucleated cell counts per sample were estimated from amplification of reference gene primers within the assay. To quantify the absolute abundance of each unique TCRbeta CDR3 rearrangement, sequence reads were collapsed and filtered. Productive Simpson clonality was computed per sample as the square root of Simpson's diversity index over productive rearrangements. The table was pulled from immuneACCESS by TCRdb, which kept in-frame rearrangements only. Such tables lose some clones; where checked, under half of the loss comes from unresolved V genes, and the rest has no known cause. For V, J and clone size, that table is used; D and trimming come from the DNA. This sample lists approximately 260,000 clones; around 86% were detected once. Of the sample, roughly 3.1% falls within the top ten clones.

As regards this clone: Its antigen has not been determined. Per-base qualities were not stored, and no clone one base away is much larger.

In the prospective study, participants were roughly 18 to 95 years old, resided in fewer than 25 geographic areas of the United States, and were enrolled through a virtual design. In the prospective study, cohorts were assigned on the basis of participant-reported clinical history obtained from a screening survey and a study questionnaire. In the prospective study, mobile phlebotomists collected whole blood, serum and a nasopharyngeal or oropharyngeal swab from each participant. Additional blood draws and questionnaires over an approximately 2-month period could optionally be provided by prospective study participants. Before DNA extraction, prospective study blood samples were shipped either frozen or at room temperature. Counted from cysteine to phenylalanine, this CDR3 has 14 amino acids. Left in the record is the CDR3 DNA by itself, 42 bases read in frame from the first base. V trim: 2 bases; J trim: 10 bases; unmatched bases: 11. Per the germline V gene, SGHDT is the CDR1 and YYEEEE is the CDR2.

This clonotype was sampled from a woman aged 35 to 49 with acute COVID-19. The specimen sequenced was PBMCs or T cells enriched from blood (not recorded which). The chain joins TRBV5-6 to TRBJ1-1; a stretch of 7 junction bases matches TRBD1. The sequence in DNA is TGTGCCAGCAGCTTTCGAGATTACAGGGGAAGAGCTTTCTTT. Translated, this is CASSFRDYRGRAFF.